This paragraph reports one T cell receptor (beta chain). Its cognate antigen is unknown. This sample stems from a study of OX40 agonist ivuxolimab in advanced cancers. On the study more broadly: A mean age of approximately 58 years, range roughly 20 to 90, was recorded, and more than 80% were male. Study results and caveats: Among T cells, CD8+ cells averaged more expanded clones than CD4+ cells. Partial responders at 0.1-3.0 mg/kg had among the lowest clonal expansion.

This CDR3 has 12 amino acids. The germline CDR1 and CDR2 sequences are MNHNY and SVGAGI (reference sequence). V was shortened by 6 bases and J by 5 bases, with 11 bases between the two germline ends. Only in-frame clones appear in the TCRdb table, and some are missing; sequencing was by immunoSEQ multiplex PCR. Of 61,000 or so clones listed, approximately 80% are singletons. Anyone with autoimmune disease history or systemic immunosuppression was excluded. The sequence came from an adult with an advanced solid tumor such as melanoma, head and neck, liver or kidney cancer. Source: CD4+ or CD8+ T cells sorted from blood, taken in a trial of the OX40 agonist ivuxolimab. This rearrangement joins TRBV6-6 to TRBJ2-7; tentative D call: TRBD2 (5 bases). CDR3 bases: TGTGCCAGCAGCACTGGTAGCGACGAGCAGTACTTC. As protein: CASSTGSDEQYF.